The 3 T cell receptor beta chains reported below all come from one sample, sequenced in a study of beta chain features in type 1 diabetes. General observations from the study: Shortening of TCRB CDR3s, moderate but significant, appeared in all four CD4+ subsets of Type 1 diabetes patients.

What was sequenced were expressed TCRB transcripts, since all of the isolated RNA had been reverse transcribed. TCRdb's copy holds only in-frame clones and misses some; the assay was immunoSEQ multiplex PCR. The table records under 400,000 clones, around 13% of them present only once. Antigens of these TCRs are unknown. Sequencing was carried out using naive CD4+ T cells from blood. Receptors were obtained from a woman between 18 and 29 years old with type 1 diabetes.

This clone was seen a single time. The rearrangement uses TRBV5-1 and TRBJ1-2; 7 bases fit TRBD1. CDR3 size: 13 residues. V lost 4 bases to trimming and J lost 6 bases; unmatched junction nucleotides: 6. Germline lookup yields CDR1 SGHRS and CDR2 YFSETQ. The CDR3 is CASSPSGQDGYTF. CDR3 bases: TGCGCCAGCAGCCCCTCCGGACAGGATGGCTACACCTTC.

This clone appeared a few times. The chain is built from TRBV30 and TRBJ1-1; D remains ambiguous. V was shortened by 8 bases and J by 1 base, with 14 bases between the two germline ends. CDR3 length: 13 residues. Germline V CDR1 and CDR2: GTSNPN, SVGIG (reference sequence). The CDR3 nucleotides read TGTGCCGCCCCCGGTCCGTCGAACACTGAAGCTTTCTTT. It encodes CAAPGPSNTEAFF. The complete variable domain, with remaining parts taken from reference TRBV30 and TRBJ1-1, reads SQTIHQWPATLVQPVGSPLSLECTVEGTSNPNLYWYRQAAGRGLQLLFYSVGIGQISSEVPQNLSASRPQDRQFILSSKKLLLSDSGFYLCAAPGPSNTEAFFGQGTRLTVV.

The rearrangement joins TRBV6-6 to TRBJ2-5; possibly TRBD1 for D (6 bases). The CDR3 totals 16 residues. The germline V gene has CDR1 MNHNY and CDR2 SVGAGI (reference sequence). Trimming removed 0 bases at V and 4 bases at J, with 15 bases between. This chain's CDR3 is CASSYSSGEGRETQYF. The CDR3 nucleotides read TGTGCCAGCAGTTACTCATCAGGGGAAGGTAGAGAGACCCAGTACTTC.